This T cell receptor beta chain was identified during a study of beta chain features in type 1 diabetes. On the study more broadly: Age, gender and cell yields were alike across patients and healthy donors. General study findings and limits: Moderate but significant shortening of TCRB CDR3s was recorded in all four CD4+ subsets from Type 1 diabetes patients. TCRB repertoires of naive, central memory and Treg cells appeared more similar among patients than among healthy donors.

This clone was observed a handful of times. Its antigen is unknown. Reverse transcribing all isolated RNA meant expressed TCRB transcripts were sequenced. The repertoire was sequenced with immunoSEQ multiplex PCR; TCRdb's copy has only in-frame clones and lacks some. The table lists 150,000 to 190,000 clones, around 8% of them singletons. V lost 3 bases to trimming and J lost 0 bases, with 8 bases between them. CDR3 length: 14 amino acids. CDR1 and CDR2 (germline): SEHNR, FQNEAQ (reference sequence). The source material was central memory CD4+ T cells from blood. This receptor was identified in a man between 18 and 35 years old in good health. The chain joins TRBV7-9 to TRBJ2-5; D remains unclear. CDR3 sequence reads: CASSLTTYQETQYF. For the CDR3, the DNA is TGTGCCAGCAGCTTGACAACGTACCAAGAGACCCAGTACTTC. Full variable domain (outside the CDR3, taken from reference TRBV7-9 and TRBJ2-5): DTGVSQNPRHKITKRGQNVTFRCDPISEHNRLYWYRQTLGQGPEFLTYFQNEAQLEKSRLLSDRFSAERPKGSFSTLEIQRTEQGDSAMYLCASSLTTYQETQYFGPGTRLLVL.